Listed here are 17 T cell receptor beta chains from one sample, sequenced in a study of T cells in narcolepsy. Produced via immunoSEQ multiplex PCR; TCRdb's table is partial and in-frame only. This table holds around 30,000 clones, roughly 78% found once. Sequenced material: CD45RA- memory CD4+ T cells from PBMCs. These receptors were collected from a human donor with narcolepsy.

The chain has TRBV5-1 and TRBJ2-3; 8 bases match TRBD2. The CDR3 is 14 residues long. Unmatched junction bases numbered 7, after V lost 4 bases and J lost 6 bases. The germline gives CDR1 SGHRS, CDR2 YFSETQ. The CDR3 DNA is TGCGCCAGCAGCGCTAGCGGGCTCGTGGATACGCAGTATTTT. It specifies CASSASGLVDTQYF.

The chain combines TRBV7-9 with TRBJ1-2; D call uncertain. The germline V and J ends were trimmed by 5 bases and 2 bases, with 15 bases remaining between them. The CDR3 has 15 residues. Germline lookup yields CDR1 SEHNR and CDR2 FQNEAQ (reference sequence). CDR3 region: CASSPQRSENYGYTF. The DNA of the CDR3 is TGTGCCAGCAGCCCACAGAGGTCCGAGAACTATGGCTACACCTTC.

The V and J genes are TRBV15 and TRBJ2-5; weak D call: TRBD2 (6 bases). The V gene's germline CDR1 is LNHNV and CDR2 YYDKDF (reference sequence). V dropped 0 bases and J dropped 2 bases, with 13 bases sitting between them. This CDR3 is built from 16 residues. The CDR3 protein is CATSRDLLASQETQYF. Written as DNA, the CDR3 is TGTGCCACCAGCAGAGATCTCCTAGCGTCACAAGAGACCCAGTACTTC.

The chain combines TRBV10-3 with TRBJ2-3; TRBD2 might be the D (6 bases). With 10 bases removed from V and 7 bases from J, the gap between germline ends came to 24 bases. The CDR3 consists of 15 residues. The germline V gene encodes CDR1 ENHRY and CDR2 SYGVKD. The CDR3 loop is CATHPEGPGSNTQYF. The CDR3 nucleotides read TGTGCCACCCACCCGGAGGGGCCTGGCTCGAATACGCAGTATTTT.

The V gene is TRBV10-3, the J gene TRBJ2-6; 9 positions match TRBD2. The V segment lost 3 bases and the J segment 0 bases; nucleotides outside the gene matches: 6. The CDR3 consists of 18 residues. Germline assignment: CDR1 ENHRY and CDR2 SYGVKD. CDR3 DNA sequence: TGTGCCATCAGTGATCTAGCGGGATTAAACTCTGGGGCCAACGTCCTGACTTTC. This sequence encodes CAISDLAGLNSGANVLTF.

The V call is TRBV9, the J call TRBJ1-1; D remains unclear. Germline V gene data show CDR1 as SGDLS and CDR2 as YYNGEE. V was shortened by 0 bases and J by 2 bases, with 8 bases between the two germline ends. The CDR3 is made up of 14 amino acids. CDR3 nucleotide sequence: TGTGCCAGCAGCGTAGCCCCGGATAACACTGAAGCTTTCTTT. Protein: CASSVAPDNTEAFF.

The chain recombines TRBV5-1 with TRBJ2-2, with a possible D match to TRBD1 (6 bases). The CDR3 is 16 residues long. CDR1 and CDR2 from the germline V gene are SGHRS and YFSETQ. The V end lost 0 bases, the J end lost 3 bases, and 12 bases lay between the germline ends. CDR3 sequence reads: CASSLVQGPYTGELFF. CDR3 coding DNA: TGCGCCAGCAGCTTGGTTCAGGGGCCGTACACCGGGGAGCTGTTTTTT.

DNA for the CDR3: TGCGCCAGCAGCCAAGAGGAGCATACGCAGTATTTT. Protein product: CASSQEEHTQYF. This chain connects TRBV4-1 to TRBJ2-3; D gene unclear. Germline CDR1 is MGHRA and CDR2 is YSYEKL. V was pared by 0 bases and J by 7 bases, with 5 bases between. The CDR3 spans 12 residues.

This clone showed up just once. This rearrangement joins TRBV15 to TRBJ2-5; either TRBD1 or TRBD2 may supply D (5 bases each). Germline-derived CDR1 and CDR2 are LNHNV and YYDKDF (reference sequence). Trimming removed 8 bases at V and 1 base at J, with 11 bases between. The CDR3 extends over 13 amino acids. CDR3 in DNA: TGTGCCACCCAAGAGGGGACCCAAGAGACCCAGTACTTC. Translated, it gives CATQEGTQETQYF.

In its sample, this clone was seen a few times. This chain joins TRBV19 and TRBJ2-3, with a tentative D call TRBD1 (5 bases). CDR3 length: 13 amino acids. V was clipped by 3 bases and J by 4 bases, with 8 bases between them. Germline CDR1 LNHDA, CDR2 SQIVND (reference sequence). CDR3 amino acids: CASSILGPDTQYF. The CDR3 bases are TGTGCCAGTAGTATCCTGGGGCCAGATACGCAGTATTTT.

V usage is TRBV23-1 and J usage is TRBJ1-5; 9 bases agree with TRBD1. TRBV23-1 is labeled an ORF, and its function is uncertain. The CDR3 has 16 amino acids. V shed 0 bases, J shed 4 bases, and the junction held 4 bases outside the gene matches. The CDR3 protein is CASSQSRGQGNQPQHF. CDR3 DNA: TGCGCCAGCAGTCAATCGAGAGGACAGGGGAATCAGCCCCAGCATTTT.

The chain recombines TRBV6-1 with TRBJ1-2; D might be TRBD1 (5 bases). V was shortened by 1 base and J by 9 bases, with 24 bases between the two germline ends. Germline CDR1 is MNHNS and CDR2 is SASEGT. The CDR3 extends over 17 amino acids. The DNA for the CDR3 is TGTGCCAGCAGTGAAGGCCGCCGGGACGCTGGTGGAGGACGCTACACCTTC. This codes for CASSEGRRDAGGGRYTF.

This clone was seen only a few times. The chain couples TRBV7-9 to TRBJ2-2; 7 bases match TRBD2. The CDR3 is 13 residues long. The ends lost 6 bases at V and 4 bases at J; junction bases unmatched: 2. Germline V gene data show CDR1 as SEHNR and CDR2 as FQNEAQ (reference sequence). CDR3 amino acids: CASRVAGTGELFF. CDR3 DNA sequence: TGTGCCAGCAGGGTAGCGGGCACCGGGGAGCTGTTTTTT.

The chain has TRBV21-1 and TRBJ2-7; the table calls TRBD1, which could not be checked here. TRBV21-1 corresponds to a pseudogene. CDR3 length: 13 residues. DNA of the CDR3: TGTGCCAGCATCTCGCGACAGCGCTACGAGCAGTACTTC. Its protein is CASISRQRYEQYF.

This chain joins TRBV7-8 and TRBJ2-3, with D possibly matching TRBD2 (6 bases). The CDR3 loop spans 14 amino acids. The V end lost 5 bases, the J end lost 0 bases, and 9 bases lay between the germline ends. Germline V gives CDR1 SGHVS, CDR2 FQNEAQ. CDR3 nucleotide sequence: TGTGCCAGCAGCGCCGGGGGTAGCACAGATACGCAGTATTTT. It codes for CASSAGGSTDTQYF.

The chain combines TRBV2 with TRBJ1-2; D uncertain. The germline gives CDR1 SNHLY, CDR2 FYNNEI. With 4 bases removed from V and 5 bases from J, the gap between germline ends came to 8 bases. The CDR3 has 12 amino acids. DNA for the CDR3: TGTGCCAGCAGTGGAGCGCGATATGGCTACACCTTC. It codes for CASSGARYGYTF.

The rearrangement links TRBV7-9 to TRBJ1-2; no clear D. Germline loops: CDR1 SEHNR, CDR2 FQNEAQ (reference sequence). The V and J ends lost 6 bases and 4 bases respectively, with 12 bases between them. The CDR3 sequence is 13 residues long. The CDR3 DNA reads as TGTGCCAGCAGTATCGGGGTGAGCTATGGCTACACCTTC. Its protein is CASSIGVSYGYTF.